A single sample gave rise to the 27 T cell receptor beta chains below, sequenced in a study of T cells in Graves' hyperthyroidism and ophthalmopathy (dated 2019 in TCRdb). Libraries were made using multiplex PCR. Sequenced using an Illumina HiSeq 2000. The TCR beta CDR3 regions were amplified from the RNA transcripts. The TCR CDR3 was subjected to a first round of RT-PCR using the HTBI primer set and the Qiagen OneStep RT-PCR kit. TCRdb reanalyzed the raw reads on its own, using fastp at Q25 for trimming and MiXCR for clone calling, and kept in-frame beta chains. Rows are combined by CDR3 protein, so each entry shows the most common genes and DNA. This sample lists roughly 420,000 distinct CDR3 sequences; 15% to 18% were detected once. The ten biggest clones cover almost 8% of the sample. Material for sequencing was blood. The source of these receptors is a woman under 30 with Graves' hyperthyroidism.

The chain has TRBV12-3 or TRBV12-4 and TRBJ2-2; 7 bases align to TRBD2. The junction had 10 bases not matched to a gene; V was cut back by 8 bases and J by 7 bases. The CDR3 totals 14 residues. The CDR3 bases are TGTGCCAGCGGGGGGGAGGGGCGGAGCGGGGAGCTGTTTTTT. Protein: CASGGEGRSGELFF.

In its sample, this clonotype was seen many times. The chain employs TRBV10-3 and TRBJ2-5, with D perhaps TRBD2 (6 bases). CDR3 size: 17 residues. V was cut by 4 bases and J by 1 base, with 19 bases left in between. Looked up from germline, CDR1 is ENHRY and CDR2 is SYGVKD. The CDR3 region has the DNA TGTGCCATCAGTGGGGACGCTCTAGCGACCAGCCAAGAGACCCAGTACTTC. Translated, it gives CAISGDALATSQETQYF.

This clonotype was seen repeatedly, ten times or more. Written as DNA, the CDR3 is TGTGCCAGCAGTGAAGGTTGGTTCGGGGGCGAGTACGAGCAGTACTTC. This sequence encodes CASSEGWFGGEYEQYF. J is TRBJ2-7 and V is TRBV6-1; tentatively, D is TRBD1 or TRBD2 (6 bases each). The germline CDR1 and CDR2 sequences are MNHNS and SASEGT. The CDR3 has 16 residues. V was cut by 1 base and J by 4 bases, with 17 bases left in between.

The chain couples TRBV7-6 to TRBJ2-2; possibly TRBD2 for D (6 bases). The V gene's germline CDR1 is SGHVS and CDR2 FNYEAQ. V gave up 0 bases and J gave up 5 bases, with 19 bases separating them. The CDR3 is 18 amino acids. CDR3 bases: TGTGCCAGCAGCTTAGCGATGGGGGGTCAGGGAAGAACCGGGGAGCTGTTTTTT. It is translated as CASSLAMGGQGRTGELFF.

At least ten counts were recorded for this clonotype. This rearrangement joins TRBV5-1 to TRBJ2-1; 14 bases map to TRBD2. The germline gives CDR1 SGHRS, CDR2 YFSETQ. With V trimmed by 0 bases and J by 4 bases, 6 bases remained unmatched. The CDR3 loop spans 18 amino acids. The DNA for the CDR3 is TGCGCCAGCAGCTTGGGACTAGCGGGGGGGCACCTTTACAATGAGCAGTTCTTC. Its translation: CASSLGLAGGHLYNEQFF.

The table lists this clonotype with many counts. CDR3 bases: TGTGCCAGCTCCAACGGGTGGAATCAGCCCCAGCATTTT. This translates into CASSNGWNQPQHF. The chain is built from TRBV7-9 and TRBJ1-5, with D unresolved. From germline, CDR1 is SEHNR and CDR2 FQNEAQ (reference sequence). The CDR3 consists of 13 residues. V lost 8 bases and J 4 bases, leaving 12 bases between the germline ends.

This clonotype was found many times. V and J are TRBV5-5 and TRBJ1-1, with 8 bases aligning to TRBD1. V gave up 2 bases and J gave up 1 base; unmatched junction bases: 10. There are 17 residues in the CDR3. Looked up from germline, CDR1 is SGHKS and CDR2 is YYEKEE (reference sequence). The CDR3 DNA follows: TGTGCCAGCAGCTTAGTTTTCTTGGGGACAGGGAACACTGAAGCTTTCTTT. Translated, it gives CASSLVFLGTGNTEAFF.

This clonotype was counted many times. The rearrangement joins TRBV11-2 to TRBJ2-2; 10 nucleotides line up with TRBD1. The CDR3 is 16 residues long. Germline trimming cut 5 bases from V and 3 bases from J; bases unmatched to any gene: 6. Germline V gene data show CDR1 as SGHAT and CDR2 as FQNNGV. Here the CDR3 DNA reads TGTGCCAGCAGCGGCCGGGACAGGGGTGACACCGGGGAGCTGTTTTTT. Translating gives CASSGRDRGDTGELFF. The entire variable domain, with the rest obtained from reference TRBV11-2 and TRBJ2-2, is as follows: EAGVAQSPRYKIIEKRQSVAFWCNPISGHATLYWYQQILGQGPKLLIQFQNNGVVDDSQLPKDRFSAERLKGVDSTLKIQPAKLEDSAVYLCASSGRDRGDTGELFFGEGSRLTVL.

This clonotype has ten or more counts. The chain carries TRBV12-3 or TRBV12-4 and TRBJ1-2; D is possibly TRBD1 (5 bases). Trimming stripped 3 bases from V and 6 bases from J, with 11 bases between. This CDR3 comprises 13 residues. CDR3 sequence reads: CASSFPGRHGYTF. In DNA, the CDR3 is TGTGCCAGCAGTTTCCCAGGGCGGCATGGCTACACCTTC.

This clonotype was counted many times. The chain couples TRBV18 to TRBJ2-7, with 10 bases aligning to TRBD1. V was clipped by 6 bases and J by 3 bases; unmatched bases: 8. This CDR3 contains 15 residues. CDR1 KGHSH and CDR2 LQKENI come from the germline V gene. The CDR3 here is CASSEGQGENYEQYF. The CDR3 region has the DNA TGTGCCAGCTCGGAAGGACAGGGGGAGAACTACGAGCAGTACTTC. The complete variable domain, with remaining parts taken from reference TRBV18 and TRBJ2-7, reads NAGVMQNPRHLVRRRGQEARLRCSPMKGHSHVYWYRQLPEEGLKFMVYLQKENIIDESGMPKERFSAEFPKEGPSILRIQQVVRGDSAAYFCASSEGQGENYEQYFGPGTRLTVT.

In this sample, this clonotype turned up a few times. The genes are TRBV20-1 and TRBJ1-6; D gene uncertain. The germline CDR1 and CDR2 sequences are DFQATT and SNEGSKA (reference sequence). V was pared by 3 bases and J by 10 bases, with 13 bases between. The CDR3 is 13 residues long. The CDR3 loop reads CSASGTYGSPLHF. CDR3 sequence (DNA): TGCAGTGCTAGTGGCACTTATGGGTCACCCCTCCACTTT.

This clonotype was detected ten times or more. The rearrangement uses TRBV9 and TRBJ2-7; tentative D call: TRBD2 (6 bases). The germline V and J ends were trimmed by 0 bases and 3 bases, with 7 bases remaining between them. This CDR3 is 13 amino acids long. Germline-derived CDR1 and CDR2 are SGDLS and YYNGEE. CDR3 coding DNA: TGTGCCAGCAGCGTAGGCGGGGACTACGAGCAGTACTTC. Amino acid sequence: CASSVGGDYEQYF.

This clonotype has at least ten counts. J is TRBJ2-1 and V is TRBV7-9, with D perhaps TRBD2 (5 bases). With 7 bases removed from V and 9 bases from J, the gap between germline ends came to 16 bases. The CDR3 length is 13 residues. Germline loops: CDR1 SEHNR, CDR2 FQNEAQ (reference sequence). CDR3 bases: TGTGCCAGCAACCGACTAATCTTGACTGAGCAGTTCTTC. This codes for CASNRLILTEQFF.

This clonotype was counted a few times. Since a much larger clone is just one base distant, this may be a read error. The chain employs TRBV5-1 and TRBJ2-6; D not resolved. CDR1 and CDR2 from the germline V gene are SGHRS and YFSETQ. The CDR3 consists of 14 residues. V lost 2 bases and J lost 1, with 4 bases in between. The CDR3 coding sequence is TGCGCCAGCAGCTTTATGTCTGGGGCCAACGTCCTGACTTTC. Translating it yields CASSFMSGANVLTF.

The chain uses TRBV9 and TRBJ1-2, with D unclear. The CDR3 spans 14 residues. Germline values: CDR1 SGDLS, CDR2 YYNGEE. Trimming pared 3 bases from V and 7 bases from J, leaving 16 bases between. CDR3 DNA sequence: TGTGCCAGCAGCGAGGGTGTGAGACACCCTGGCTACACCTTC. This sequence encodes CASSEGVRHPGYTF. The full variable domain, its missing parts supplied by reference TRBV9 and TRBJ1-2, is DSGVTQTPKHLITATGQRVTLRCSPRSGDLSVYWYQQSLDQGLQFLIQYYNGEERAKGNILERFSAQQFPDLHSELNLSSLELGDSALYFCASSEGVRHPGYTFGSGTRLTVV.

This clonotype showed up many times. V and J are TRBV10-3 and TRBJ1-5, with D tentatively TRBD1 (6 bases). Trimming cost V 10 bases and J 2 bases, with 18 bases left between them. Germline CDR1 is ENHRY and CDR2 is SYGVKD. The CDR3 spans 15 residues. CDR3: CATSTGNSGNQPQHF. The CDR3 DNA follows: TGTGCCACCTCAACAGGGAATTCGGGCAATCAGCCCCAGCATTTT.

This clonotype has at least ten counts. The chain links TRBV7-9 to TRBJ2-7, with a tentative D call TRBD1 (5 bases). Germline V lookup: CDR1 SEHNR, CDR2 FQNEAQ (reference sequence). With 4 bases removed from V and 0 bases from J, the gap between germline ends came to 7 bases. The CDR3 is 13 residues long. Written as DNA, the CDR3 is TGTGCCAGCAGCTACAGGTTCTCCTACGAGCAGTACTTC. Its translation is CASSYRFSYEQYF.

For the CDR3, the DNA is TGTGCCAGCTCAGGACAGGGATCGGATACGCAGTATTTT. Encoded protein: CASSGQGSDTQYF. This chain uses TRBV18 with TRBJ2-3; 8 bases fit TRBD1. The V and J ends lost 5 bases and 6 bases, in that order; junction bases with no gene match: 4. The germline gives CDR1 KGHSH, CDR2 LQKENI. This CDR3 spans 13 amino acids.

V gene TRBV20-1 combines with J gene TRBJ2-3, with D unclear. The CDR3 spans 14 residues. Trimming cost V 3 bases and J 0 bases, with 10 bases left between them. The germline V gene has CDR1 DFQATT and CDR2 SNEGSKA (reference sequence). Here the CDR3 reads CSASTATSTDTQYF. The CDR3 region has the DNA TGCAGTGCTAGCACAGCGACTAGCACAGATACGCAGTATTTT.

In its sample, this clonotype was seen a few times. The CDR3 protein is CASSVGRDTTREQYF. DNA for the CDR3: TGTGCCAGCAGCGTAGGACGGGACACTACTCGGGAGCAGTACTTC. The chain is built from TRBV9 and TRBJ2-7, with D maybe TRBD1 (6 bases). The V end was cut by 0 bases, the J end by 7 bases, with 17 bases between. The CDR3 consists of 15 residues. The V gene's germline CDR1 is SGDLS and CDR2 YYNGEE.

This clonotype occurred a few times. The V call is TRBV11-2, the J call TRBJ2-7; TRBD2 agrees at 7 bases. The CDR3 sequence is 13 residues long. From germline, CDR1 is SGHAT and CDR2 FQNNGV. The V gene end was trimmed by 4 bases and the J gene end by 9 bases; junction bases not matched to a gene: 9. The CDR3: CASSSRTGLGQYF. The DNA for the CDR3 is TGTGCCAGCAGCTCCCGGACCGGACTAGGGCAGTACTTC.

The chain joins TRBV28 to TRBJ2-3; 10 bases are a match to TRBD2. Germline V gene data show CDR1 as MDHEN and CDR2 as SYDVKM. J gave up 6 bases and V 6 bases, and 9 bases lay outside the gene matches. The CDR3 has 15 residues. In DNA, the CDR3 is TGTGCCAGCAGCCGAGGACTAGCGGTTGGCGATACGCAGTATTTT. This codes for CASSRGLAVGDTQYF. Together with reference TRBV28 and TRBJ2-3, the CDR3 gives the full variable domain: DVKVTQSSRYLVKRTGEKVFLECVQDMDHENMFWYRQDPGLGLRLIYFSYDVKMKEKGDIPEGYSVSREKKERFSLILESASTNQTSMYLCASSRGLAVGDTQYFGPGTRLTVL.

For the CDR3, the DNA is TGTGCCACCAGCAGGGAGGCTAATGAAAAACTGTTTTTT. It yields the protein CATSREANEKLFF. The chain combines TRBV15 with TRBJ1-4; D is uncertain. The V end was cut by 3 bases, the J end by 3 bases, with 5 bases between. CDR1 is LNHNV and CDR2 is YYDKDF in the germline V gene (reference sequence). This CDR3 spans 13 amino acids.

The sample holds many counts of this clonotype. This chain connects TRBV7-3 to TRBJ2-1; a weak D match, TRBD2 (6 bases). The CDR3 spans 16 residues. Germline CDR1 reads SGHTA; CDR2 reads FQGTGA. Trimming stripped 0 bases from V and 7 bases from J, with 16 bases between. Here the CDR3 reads CASSLTAGPPANEQFF. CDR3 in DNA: TGTGCCAGCAGCTTAACGGCGGGACCCCCAGCGAATGAGCAGTTCTTC.

The CDR3 bases are TGTGCCAGCAGTGGAATAGCGGGGAACTCCTACAATGAGCAGTTCTTC. It translates to CASSGIAGNSYNEQFF. The chain combines TRBV6-1 with TRBJ2-1; 8 bases align to TRBD2. Germline V CDR1 and CDR2: MNHNS, SASEGT. CDR3 length: 16 amino acids. V trimming: 4 bases; J trimming: 0 bases; junction bases outside the gene matches: 5.

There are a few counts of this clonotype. CDR3 in DNA: TGTGCCAGCAGCACAGCGGGGGACTCTATCCACGAGCAGTACTTC. Protein: CASSTAGDSIHEQYF. This chain uses TRBV13 with TRBJ2-7; 8 bases agree with TRBD2. V was clipped by 5 bases and J by 5 bases; unmatched bases: 11. Germline V gene lookup returns CDR1 PRHDT and CDR2 FYEKMQ (reference sequence). There are 15 residues in the CDR3.

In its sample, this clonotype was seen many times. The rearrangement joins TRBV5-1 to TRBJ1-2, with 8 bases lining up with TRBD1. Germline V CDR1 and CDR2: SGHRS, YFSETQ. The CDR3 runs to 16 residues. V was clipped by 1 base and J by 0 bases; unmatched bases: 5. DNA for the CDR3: TGCGCCAGCAGCTTGATCACGGGACAGGCTAACTATGGCTACACCTTC. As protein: CASSLITGQANYGYTF.